This TCR beta chain is drawn from a study of blood T cell repertoires in COVID-19. Across the study: Samples came from the United States, Italy and Spain, spanning acute and convalescent COVID-19. T cells, B-cell-depleted T cells, or PBMCs supplied cDNA or gDNA.

In the original processing: How many nucleated cells were present was estimated from reference gene primer amplification. Sequencing used immunoSEQ multiplex PCR; TCRdb keeps in-frame clones, though not all of them. V and J calls plus clone size are reproduced from that table; the DNA served to infer D and trimming. The sample consists of roughly 42,000 clones, roughly 81% of them appearing once. J lost 6 bases, V lost 4 bases, and 6 bases had no gene match. Germline CDR1 is SGHDT and CDR2 is YYEEEE. The CDR3 spans 14 residues. V is TRBV5-6 and J is TRBJ2-2; 7 bases are shared with TRBD1. The clonotype originates from a woman between 65 and 79 years old in a cohort sampled during active COVID-19. Input material: peripheral blood. CDR3 DNA sequence: TGTGCCAGCAGCGGCCGAACAGGGGCCGGGGAGCTGTTTTTT. This codes for CASSGRTGAGELFF.